Following are 11 T cell receptor beta chains from one sample sequenced in a study of blood T cell repertoires in COVID-19. Clones were read by immunoSEQ multiplex PCR, and TCRdb kept only the in-frame ones, dropping some. Of about 470,000 clones listed, about nine tenths are singletons. What was sequenced was PBMCs or T cells enriched from blood (not recorded which). The receptor set was obtained from a woman between 18 and 30 years old who had recovered from COVID-19.

This clone has a single count. This sequence joins TRBV2 and TRBJ2-3, with 10 bases aligning to TRBD2. This CDR3 region has 17 residues. The junction had 11 bases not matched to a gene; V was cut back by 6 bases and J by 2 bases. The germline V gene has CDR1 SNHLY and CDR2 FYNNEI. The CDR3 nucleotides read TGTGCCAGCAGAGCCCCCCTAGCGGGGGCACCCACAGATACGCAGTATTTT. It translates to CASRAPLAGAPTDTQYF.

This clone was detected a few times. The rearrangement uses TRBV13 and TRBJ2-3, with D possibly TRBD2 on 5 matching bases. V was cut by 6 bases and J by 1 base, with 14 bases left in between. The CDR3 has 15 residues. Germline V CDR1 and CDR2: PRHDT, FYEKMQ (reference sequence). CDR3 residues: CASSPGSFGTDTQYF. The CDR3 nucleotides read TGTGCCAGCAGTCCGGGGAGTTTTGGCACAGATACGCAGTATTTT.

The rearrangement uses TRBV5-1 and TRBJ1-2; no definite D call. The CDR3 loop spans 14 amino acids. The V gene lost 2 bases and the J gene lost 5 bases, with 13 bases spanning the gap. Germline CDR1 and CDR2: SGHRS and YFSETQ. CDR3 in amino acids: CASSLGLTSYGYTF. CDR3 coding DNA: TGCGCCAGCAGCTTAGGCTTGACTTCTTATGGCTACACCTTC.

The chain has TRBV3-1 (or the pseudogene TRBV3-2) and TRBJ1-2; TRBD1 aligns across 11 bases. The CDR3 length is 16 residues. Trimming at V came to 0 bases and at J to 7 bases, leaving 7 bases not matched to a gene. The germline V gene encodes CDR1 LGHDT and CDR2 YNNKEL (reference sequence). CDR3 sequence reads: CASSQEGQGGWSGYTF. In DNA, the CDR3 is TGTGCCAGCAGCCAAGAGGGACAGGGGGGATGGAGTGGCTACACCTTC.

The chain links TRBV5-1 to TRBJ1-5, with D unclear. Germline-derived CDR1 and CDR2 are SGHRS and YFSETQ. The length of the CDR3 is 15 residues. Deletions cut 0 bases from V and 3 bases from J, with 10 bases between. CDR3 DNA: TGCGCCAGCAGCTTGGATGGCGGGTACAATCAGCCCCAGCATTTT. It codes for CASSLDGGYNQPQHF.

V is TRBV7-9 and J is TRBJ1-1; no clear D. This CDR3 is built from 13 residues. Trimming left V 5 bases short and J 6 bases short, with 13 bases between. Per the germline V gene, CDR1 is SEHNR and CDR2 is FQNEAQ (reference sequence). The CDR3 DNA reads as TGTGCCAGCAGCCCACTAGGCGGTTCTGAAGCTTTCTTT. Its protein product is CASSPLGGSEAFF.

This rearrangement joins TRBV10-2 to TRBJ1-4, with 8 bases fitting TRBD1. This CDR3 is built from 14 residues. After removal of 7 bases from V and 6 bases from J, the junction contained 7 bases not matched to a gene. Germline V lookup: CDR1 WSHSY, CDR2 SAAADI. CDR3 sequence reads: CASKGTGEHEKLFF. DNA for the CDR3: TGCGCCAGCAAAGGGACAGGAGAGCATGAAAAACTGTTTTTT.

The chain uses TRBV14 and TRBJ1-1, with 7 bases identical to TRBD1. There are 13 residues in the CDR3. Germline CDR1 reads SGHDN; CDR2 reads FVKESK. V shed 4 bases and J 5 bases; nucleotides not matched to a gene: 4. The CDR3: CASSRQGGTEAFF. The DNA for the CDR3 is TGTGCCAGCAGCCGACAGGGAGGAACTGAAGCTTTCTTT.

The chain employs TRBV28 and TRBJ2-1; 8 bases match TRBD1. The CDR3 contains 15 residues. V lost 4 bases to trimming and J lost 8 bases; unmatched junction nucleotides: 10. In germline, CDR1 is MDHEN, CDR2 SYDVKM. CDR3 in DNA: TGTGCCAGCAGTTCCCCGGGCAGGGGGCAGGATGAGCAGTTCTTC. It is translated as CASSSPGRGQDEQFF.

This clone was seen just once. This rearrangement joins TRBV5-6 to TRBJ2-2, with 7 bases matching TRBD1. Germline V gene lookup returns CDR1 SGHDT and CDR2 YYEEEE. V lost 4 bases to trimming and J lost 4 bases; unmatched junction nucleotides: 1. The CDR3 extends over 13 amino acids. The CDR3: CASSPGGTGELFF. The CDR3 DNA follows: TGTGCCAGCAGCCCAGGGGGCACCGGGGAGCTGTTTTTT. The complete variable domain, with remaining parts taken from reference TRBV5-6 and TRBJ2-2, reads DAGVTQSPTHLIKTRGQQVTLRCSPKSGHDTVSWYQQALGQGPQFIFQYYEEEERQRGNFPDRFSGHQFPNYSSELNVNALLLGDSALYLCASSPGGTGELFFGEGSRLTVL.

J is TRBJ1-2 and V is TRBV2; TRBD1 agrees at 9 bases. Germline V CDR1 and CDR2: SNHLY, FYNNEI. Trimming cost V 8 bases and J 1 base; bases outside gene matches: 2. The CDR3 consists of 13 residues. CDR3 in amino acids: CASRTGVNYGYTF. CDR3 coding DNA: TGTGCCAGCCGGACAGGGGTTAACTATGGCTACACCTTC.